This entry lists 16 T cell receptor beta chains sequenced from one sample in a study of OX40 agonist ivuxolimab in advanced cancers. Data came from immunoSEQ multiplex PCR; TCRdb stores just in-frame clones and leaves some out. The sample has fewer than 80,000 clones, 85% seen once; the top ten hold under 0.75%. Here the sequenced sample was CD4+ or CD8+ T cells sorted from blood, taken in a trial of the OX40 agonist ivuxolimab. All receptors come from an adult with an advanced solid tumor such as melanoma, head and neck, liver or kidney cancer.

The chain recombines TRBV7-2 with TRBJ2-1; 7 nucleotides agree with TRBD2. J gave up 14 bases and V 4 bases, and 14 bases lay outside the gene matches. The CDR3 runs 14 residues. Germline loops: CDR1 SGHTA, CDR2 FQGNSA. In DNA, the CDR3 is TGTGCCAGCAGCTCCGGTTCTGGGGGGGTGAGCAAGTTCTTC. It codes for CASSSGSGGVSKFF. Together with reference TRBV7-2 and TRBJ2-1, the CDR3 gives the full variable domain: GAGVSQSPSNKVTEKGKDVELRCDPISGHTALYWYRQSLGQGLEFLIYFQGNSAPDKSGLPSDRFSAERTGGSVSTLTIQRTQQEDSAVYLCASSSGSGGVSKFFGPGTRLTVL.

The chain uses TRBV27 and TRBJ2-1; 8 bases line up with TRBD2. Per germline, CDR1 MNHEY and CDR2 SMNVEV (reference sequence). This CDR3 contains 16 residues. J was trimmed by 4 bases and V by 5 bases; bases with no gene match: 10. CDR3 DNA: TGTGCCAGCAGTATAGCGGGACTCGAAATTTACAATGAGCAGTTCTTC. Residues: CASSIAGLEIYNEQFF.

V gene TRBV27 combines with J gene TRBJ1-6, with D possibly TRBD1 on 6 matching bases. V lost 3 bases and J lost 6, with 12 bases in between. The V gene's germline CDR1 is MNHEY and CDR2 SMNVEV (reference sequence). CDR3 size: 15 residues. CDR3 in amino acids: CASSFSGQANSPLHF. Here the CDR3 DNA reads TGTGCCAGCAGTTTCTCGGGACAAGCTAATTCACCCCTCCACTTT.

The V call is TRBV7-9, the J call TRBJ2-7; D may match TRBD1 or TRBD2 (7 bases each). With 5 bases removed from V and 0 bases from J, the gap between germline ends came to 11 bases. Per the germline V gene, CDR1 is SEHNR and CDR2 is FQNEAQ (reference sequence). CDR3 length equals 14 residues. The CDR3 region has the DNA TGTGCCAGCAGCCCCAGGGGGGGCTCCTACGAGCAGTACTTC. Translation: CASSPRGGSYEQYF.

The rearrangement joins TRBV9 to TRBJ2-7; 7 bases align to TRBD1. The V gene end was trimmed by 3 bases and the J gene end by 0 bases; junction bases not matched to a gene: 3. Germline values: CDR1 SGDLS, CDR2 YYNGEE. The CDR3 runs to 14 residues. Here the CDR3 reads CASSAGQSSYEQYF. The DNA for the CDR3 is TGTGCCAGCAGCGCGGGACAGAGCTCCTACGAGCAGTACTTC.

The gene calls are TRBV4-2 and TRBJ1-4; a weak D match, TRBD1 (6 bases). The CDR3 loop spans 17 amino acids. CDR1 is LGHNA and CDR2 is YNFKEQ in the germline V gene. Between the trimmed V and J ends, which lost 0 bases and 7 bases, there was a span of 18 bases. This CDR3 is CASSQDVHQGGGEKLFF. CDR3 nucleotide sequence: TGTGCCAGCAGCCAAGATGTGCATCAAGGGGGAGGTGAAAAACTGTTTTTT.

This chain links TRBV6-5 with TRBJ2-7; 10 bases match TRBD1. Germline assignment: CDR1 MNHEY and CDR2 SVGAGI. This CDR3 region has 16 residues. J gave up 2 bases and V 2 bases, and 6 bases lay outside the gene matches. In DNA form, the CDR3 reads TGTGCCAGCAGTTACCTTCCGGGACAGGGGACCTACGAGCAGTACTTC. Its translation is CASSYLPGQGTYEQYF.

The chain uses TRBV7-2 and TRBJ1-1; no firm D call. Trimming left V 6 bases short and J 5 bases short, with 16 bases between. The CDR3 consists of 14 residues. Germline V lookup: CDR1 SGHTA, CDR2 FQGNSA. The CDR3 sequence: CASSPFWTGTEAFF. The CDR3 DNA sequence: TGTGCCAGCAGTCCATTCTGGACGGGGACTGAAGCTTTCTTT. The full variable domain, with the rest looked up from reference TRBV7-2 and TRBJ1-1, is GAGVSQSPSNKVTEKGKDVELRCDPISGHTALYWYRQSLGQGLEFLIYFQGNSAPDKSGLPSDRFSAERTGGSVSTLTIQRTQQEDSAVYLCASSPFWTGTEAFFGQGTRLTVV.

This sequence joins TRBV10-3 and TRBJ2-1; TRBD2 might be the D (6 bases). Germline V lookup: CDR1 ENHRY, CDR2 SYGVKD. This CDR3 has 15 residues. The germline V and J ends were trimmed by 6 bases and 8 bases, with 20 bases remaining between them. CDR3 amino acids: CAIRPDRERVHEQFF. The CDR3 nucleotides read TGTGCCATCAGACCAGACAGAGAGCGGGTCCATGAGCAGTTCTTC.

This clone was recorded only once. The V gene is TRBV5-4, the J gene TRBJ2-3; 12 positions match TRBD2. Germline V lookup: CDR1 SGHNT, CDR2 YYREEE (reference sequence). V shed 3 bases and J 4 bases; nucleotides not matched to a gene: 15. This CDR3 comprises 19 residues. CDR3 amino acids: CASSSSGGAWTRYPDTQYF. CDR3 sequence (DNA): TGTGCCAGCAGCTCTAGCGGGGGGGCCTGGACCCGATACCCAGATACGCAGTATTTT.

The chain couples TRBV11-2 to TRBJ2-6; possibly TRBD2 for D (6 bases). Germline assignment: CDR1 SGHAT and CDR2 FQNNGV. The V end lost 3 bases, the J end lost 2 bases, and 8 bases lay between the germline ends. The CDR3 sequence is 15 residues long. The CDR3 protein is CASSLRGAGANVLTF. The CDR3 nucleotides read TGTGCCAGCAGCTTGCGGGGCGCTGGGGCCAACGTCCTGACTTTC.

This chain joins TRBV27 and TRBJ2-2; maybe TRBD1 (6 bases). CDR1 is MNHEY, CDR2 SMNVEV, per germline (reference sequence). Trimming shortened V by 3 bases and J by 2 bases, and 10 bases separated the two germline ends. The CDR3 is 15 amino acids. The CDR3 DNA sequence: TGTGCCAGCAGTTTGATGGGGGCCAACACCGGGGAGCTGTTTTTT. This gives the protein CASSLMGANTGELFF.

The gene calls are TRBV30 and TRBJ1-4; perhaps TRBD1 as D (5 bases). The CDR3 covers 15 residues. Looked up from germline, CDR1 is GTSNPN and CDR2 is SVGIG (reference sequence). Trimming took 3 bases from V and 0 from J, leaving 11 bases between them. CDR3 region: CAWRPGQATNEKLFF. The CDR3 nucleotides read TGTGCCTGGAGGCCTGGACAAGCAACTAATGAAAAACTGTTTTTT.

DNA for the CDR3: TGCGCCAGCAGCCAATTTAGACAGGGCTATGGCTACACCTTC. Translated, it gives CASSQFRQGYGYTF. The chain combines TRBV4-3 with TRBJ1-2, with TRBD1 matching over 7 bases. CDR1 and CDR2 (germline): LGHNA, YSLEER. J gave up 4 bases and V 2 bases, and 4 bases lay outside the gene matches. The CDR3 sequence is 14 residues long.

This clone has more than one count but fewer than ten. Here the CDR3 reads CASSQVGSNYGYTF. The CDR3 DNA is TGCGCCAGCAGCCAAGTCGGGAGTAACTATGGCTACACCTTC. The rearrangement links TRBV4-1 to TRBJ1-2; D is uncertain. With 1 base removed from V and 1 base from J, the gap between germline ends came to 7 bases. CDR3 length equals 14 residues. Per the germline V gene, CDR1 is MGHRA and CDR2 is YSYEKL.

The V and J genes are TRBV30 and TRBJ2-3; 8 bases are shared with TRBD2. Per germline, CDR1 GTSNPN and CDR2 SVGIG (reference sequence). The CDR3 extends over 11 amino acids. With 5 bases clipped from V and 6 bases from J, the junction kept 1 base outside the gene matches. CDR3 DNA: TGTGCCTGGGGGACTAGGGATACGCAGTATTTT. Protein sequence: CAWGTRDTQYF.